Following are 27 T cell receptor beta chains from one sample sequenced in a study of blood T cell repertoires in COVID-19. Produced via immunoSEQ multiplex PCR; TCRdb's table is partial and in-frame only. The table shows fewer than 200,000 clones, with 80% to 90% occurring only once. Sequences were obtained from peripheral blood. The source of these receptors is a man between 18 and 35 years old who had recovered from COVID-19.

The chain carries TRBV14 and TRBJ2-2, with 9 bases matching TRBD2. V dropped 0 bases and J dropped 6; count of bases not matched to a gene: 5. Germline V gene sequence: CDR1 SGHDN, CDR2 FVKESK. This CDR3 is built from 16 residues. The CDR3 DNA follows: TGTGCCAGCAGCCAAGATTTGGGACTAGCCCCCGGGGAGCTGTTTTTT. Translation gives CASSQDLGLAPGELFF. The full variable domain, rest sourced from reference TRBV14 and TRBJ2-2, is EAGVTQFPSHSVIEKGQTVTLRCDPISGHDNLYWYRRVMGKEIKFLLHFVKESKQDESGMPNNRFLAERTGGTYSTLKVQPAELEDSGVYFCASSQDLGLAPGELFFGEGSRLTVL.

The V gene is TRBV7-2, the J gene TRBJ1-4; possibly TRBD1 for D (6 bases). Germline V gives CDR1 SGHTA, CDR2 FQGNSA. The CDR3 covers 16 residues. Trimming took off 5 bases at V and 7 bases at J, with 20 bases between the two ends. The CDR3 bases are TGTGCCAGCAGCCCCCGGCAGGGGCCCCGGGGTGAAAAACTGTTTTTT. Translation: CASSPRQGPRGEKLFF.

Note on this clone: A junction end diverges from the germline sequence, so it may reflect a read error. This chain joins TRBV3-1 (or the pseudogene TRBV3-2) and TRBJ2-3; 12 positions match TRBD2. The length of the CDR3 is 15 residues. Germline V CDR1 and CDR2: LGHDT, YNNKEL (reference sequence). The CDR3, as DNA: TGTGCCAGCAGGCAAGGGACTAGCGGGACAGATACGCAGTATTTT. Translated: CASRQGTSGTDTQYF.

This clone was observed once. The rearrangement links TRBV6-4 to TRBJ2-2, with TRBD2 identical over 8 bases. Per germline, CDR1 MRHNA and CDR2 SNTAGT. Losses at the gene ends were 0 bases for V and 4 bases for J; bases not matched to a gene: 4. This CDR3 contains 16 residues. CDR3 DNA sequence: TGTGCCAGCAGTGACTCGATTCTAGCGGGCACCGGGGAGCTGTTTTTT. Its translation is CASSDSILAGTGELFF.

This chain uses TRBV28 with TRBJ2-3, with 10 bases aligning to TRBD1. In germline, CDR1 is MDHEN, CDR2 SYDVKM. The CDR3 is made up of 15 amino acids. V was pared by 1 base and J by 6 bases, with 4 bases of the junction left unmatched. CDR3 protein: CASSLSGQGIDTQYF. The CDR3 DNA reads as TGTGCCAGCAGTTTATCGGGACAGGGGATCGATACGCAGTATTTT. Full variable domain (rest looked up from reference TRBV28 and TRBJ2-3): DVKVTQSSRYLVKRTGEKVFLECVQDMDHENMFWYRQDPGLGLRLIYFSYDVKMKEKGDIPEGYSVSREKKERFSLILESASTNQTSMYLCASSLSGQGIDTQYFGPGTRLTVL.

The gene calls are TRBV12-3 or TRBV12-4 and TRBJ1-1; no clear D gene. The CDR3 length is 13 residues. The germline V and J ends were trimmed by 6 bases and 3 bases, with 11 bases remaining between them. CDR3 amino acids: CASSQPGDTEAFF. In nucleotides, the CDR3 is TGTGCCAGCAGCCAACCCGGAGACACTGAAGCTTTCTTT.

CDR3: CASSQDGTGYNSPLHF. The CDR3 DNA sequence: TGCGCCAGCAGCCAAGACGGGACAGGGTATAATTCACCCCTCCACTTT. V usage is TRBV4-1 and J usage is TRBJ1-6; 9 bases are a match to TRBD1. The J segment lost 4 bases and the V segment lost 0 bases, leaving 1 base of the junction unmatched. Germline CDR1 MGHRA, CDR2 YSYEKL. This CDR3 is 16 amino acids long.

The CDR3 loop is CATSRAPSGREFF. As DNA, the CDR3 is TGTGCCACCAGCAGAGCCCCTAGCGGGAGGGAGTTCTTC. This sequence joins TRBV15 and TRBJ2-1, with 12 bases that match TRBD2. The CDR3 consists of 13 residues. V lost 1 base and J lost 14; bases outside the gene matches: 3. Germline CDR1 reads LNHNV; CDR2 reads YYDKDF (reference sequence). The variable domain in full, with the rest retrieved from reference TRBV15 and TRBJ2-1, is DAMVIQNPRYQVTQFGKPVTLSCSQTLNHNVMYWYQQKSSQAPKLLFHYYDKDFNNEADTPDNFQSRRPNTSFCFLDIRSPGLGDTAMYLCATSRAPSGREFFGPGTRLTVL.

J is TRBJ2-7 and V is TRBV3-1 (or the pseudogene TRBV3-2); no definite D call. V was trimmed by 0 bases and J by 3 bases, leaving 9 bases between them. Germline-derived CDR1 and CDR2 are LGHDT and YNNKEL (reference sequence). CDR3 length: 14 residues. This chain's CDR3 is CASSQETLNYEQYF. The CDR3 DNA follows: TGTGCCAGCAGCCAAGAGACTTTAAACTACGAGCAGTACTTC.

The rearrangement joins TRBV28 to TRBJ1-3, with TRBD1 as a possible D gene (5 bases). Germline CDR1 is MDHEN and CDR2 is SYDVKM. The CDR3 loop spans 14 amino acids. Trimming took off 9 bases at V and 0 bases at J, with 12 bases between the two ends. The CDR3 is CASGIQDSGNTIYF. CDR3 bases: TGTGCCAGTGGTATACAGGACTCTGGAAACACCATATATTTT.

The chain links TRBV4-1 to TRBJ2-7; 12 bases are a match to TRBD2. V lost 1 base, J lost 5 bases, and 3 bases stayed unmatched. Germline values: CDR1 MGHRA, CDR2 YSYEKL. The CDR3 spans 15 residues. CDR3 in DNA: TGCGCCAGCAGCCAAGGACTAGCGGGAGCAAACGAGCAGTACTTC. It is translated as CASSQGLAGANEQYF.

V is TRBV5-4 and J is TRBJ2-3; 14 nucleotides match TRBD2. The CDR3 loop spans 16 amino acids. In germline, CDR1 is SGHNT, CDR2 YYREEE (reference sequence). The V segment lost 4 bases and the J segment 6 bases; nucleotides outside the gene matches: 7. CDR3 in amino acids: CASSPGLAGVRDTQYF. The CDR3 DNA reads TGTGCCAGCAGCCCGGGACTAGCGGGAGTGCGCGATACGCAGTATTTT.

The chain joins TRBV5-1 to TRBJ1-1; the match to TRBD1 covers 8 bases. The trim removed 4 bases at V and 1 base at J, leaving 3 bases unmatched. Germline CDR1 SGHRS, CDR2 YFSETQ. The CDR3 loop spans 14 amino acids. The CDR3 region is CASSNQGANTEAFF. DNA for the CDR3: TGCGCCAGCAGCAATCAGGGGGCGAACACTGAAGCTTTCTTT.

The chain carries TRBV9 and TRBJ2-7; no firm D call. Trimming stripped 4 bases from V and 3 bases from J, with 14 bases between. CDR3 length: 14 residues. Germline CDR1 reads SGDLS; CDR2 reads YYNGEE. The CDR3 loop is CASSLGLADYEQYF. CDR3 nucleotides: TGTGCCAGCAGCCTAGGGCTTGCAGACTACGAGCAGTACTTC.

This CDR3 reads CASSRDSHSNQPQHF. The CDR3 coding sequence is TGTGCCAGCAGTCGAGACAGTCATAGCAATCAGCCCCAGCATTTT. The chain carries TRBV6-2 or TRBV6-3 and TRBJ1-5; D perhaps matches TRBD1 (5 bases). The CDR3 runs to 15 residues. Trimming pared 5 bases from V and 0 bases from J, leaving 11 bases between. The germline CDR1 and CDR2 sequences are MNHEY and SVGEGT.

This sequence joins TRBV9 and TRBJ2-3; no definite D call. The CDR3 runs 13 residues. V lost 2 bases and J lost 1, with 5 bases in between. Germline loops: CDR1 SGDLS, CDR2 YYNGEE. The CDR3 loop is CASSVIGTDTQYF. CDR3 sequence (DNA): TGTGCCAGCAGCGTTATTGGCACAGATACGCAGTATTTT.

The chain uses TRBV11-2 and TRBJ2-1, with TRBD2 as a possible D gene (5 bases). Germline values: CDR1 SGHAT, CDR2 FQNNGV. The CDR3 extends over 16 amino acids. The V gene lost 5 bases and the J gene lost 5 bases, with 19 bases spanning the gap. The CDR3 is CASSPDPGRQNNEQFF. Written as DNA, the CDR3 is TGTGCCAGCAGCCCCGACCCGGGAAGGCAAAACAATGAGCAGTTCTTC.

This rearrangement joins TRBV10-1 to TRBJ2-7; D gene ambiguous. The CDR3 extends over 12 amino acids. Germline lookup yields CDR1 WNHNN and CDR2 SYGVQD (reference sequence). The V gene lost 7 bases and the J gene lost 7 bases, with 14 bases spanning the gap. CDR3 nucleotide sequence: TGCGCCAGCACCCCCGTAGGAGAAGAGCAGTACTTC. Translating gives CASTPVGEEQYF.

The CDR3 DNA reads TGTGCCAGCAGTTACTCAAGCGGGAAAGAGCAGTTCTTC. It encodes CASSYSSGKEQFF. The chain combines TRBV6-5 with TRBJ2-1; 7 positions match TRBD2. The junction had 3 bases not matched to a gene; V was cut back by 0 bases and J by 10 bases. Germline-derived CDR1 and CDR2 are MNHEY and SVGAGI. The CDR3 is 13 residues long.

This rearrangement joins TRBV5-4 to TRBJ2-1; 10 bases map to TRBD2. This CDR3 has 16 amino acids. CDR1 is SGHNT and CDR2 is YYREEE in the germline V gene (reference sequence). Germline trimming cut 5 bases from V and 9 bases from J; bases unmatched to any gene: 14. The CDR3 nucleotides read TGTGCCAGCAGTCTCTCACTAGCGGGGAGGGGCGGTGAGCAGTTCTTC. Translated: CASSLSLAGRGGEQFF. The complete variable domain, with remaining parts taken from reference TRBV5-4 and TRBJ2-1, reads ETGVTQSPTHLIKTRGQQVTLRCSSQSGHNTVSWYQQALGQGPQFIFQYYREEENGRGNFPPRFSGLQFPNYSSELNVNALELDDSALYLCASSLSLAGRGGEQFFGPGTRLTVL.

The chain combines TRBV6-5 with TRBJ1-1; TRBD1 matches at 7 bases. The J segment lost 4 bases and the V segment lost 2 bases, leaving 7 bases of the junction unmatched. From germline, CDR1 is MNHEY and CDR2 SVGAGI. The CDR3 has 15 amino acids. The CDR3 DNA reads TGTGCCAGCAGTTACGGTGACAGGGATTTCACTGAAGCTTTCTTT. Protein product: CASSYGDRDFTEAFF.

This clone was recorded a few times. The chain is built from TRBV28 and TRBJ2-1; 12 positions agree with TRBD2. V was clipped by 5 bases and J by 9 bases; unmatched bases: 8. The CDR3 covers 15 residues. CDR1 and CDR2 from the germline V gene are MDHEN and SYDVKM. The CDR3, as DNA: TGTGCCAGCAGTCCGTCTAGCGGGAGGGCTTTTGAGCAGTTCTTC. Its translation is CASSPSSGRAFEQFF. The full variable domain, its missing parts supplied by reference TRBV28 and TRBJ2-1, is DVKVTQSSRYLVKRTGEKVFLECVQDMDHENMFWYRQDPGLGLRLIYFSYDVKMKEKGDIPEGYSVSREKKERFSLILESASTNQTSMYLCASSPSSGRAFEQFFGPGTRLTVL.

The rearrangement uses TRBV7-9 and TRBJ1-1, with D possibly matching TRBD1 (5 bases). V lost 3 bases and J lost 4, with 12 bases in between. The CDR3 is 14 amino acids. CDR1 is SEHNR, CDR2 FQNEAQ, per germline (reference sequence). CDR3 amino acids: CASSLGSRVTEAFF. The CDR3, as DNA: TGTGCCAGCAGCTTGGGCTCCAGGGTCACTGAAGCTTTCTTT.

This clone was counted between two and nine times. J is TRBJ2-3 and V is TRBV30, with TRBD2 identical over 11 bases. V shed 1 base, J shed 3 bases, and the junction held 3 bases outside the gene matches. The length of the CDR3 is 15 residues. Germline CDR1 is GTSNPN and CDR2 is SVGIG (reference sequence). This chain's CDR3 is CAWSGASGRTDTQYF. The CDR3 nucleotides read TGTGCCTGGAGTGGGGCTAGCGGGAGGACAGATACGCAGTATTTT.

Here the CDR3 reads CASSYPLAAGGGEQFF. CDR3 nucleotides: TGTGCCAGCAGCTACCCCCTAGCGGCGGGGGGAGGTGAGCAGTTCTTC. V is TRBV11-2 and J is TRBJ2-1; 8 positions agree with TRBD2. Trimming cost V 4 bases and J 9 bases; bases outside gene matches: 14. This CDR3 has 16 residues. Germline V gene sequence: CDR1 SGHAT, CDR2 FQNNGV.

The V gene is TRBV4-3, the J gene TRBJ2-1, with a tentative D call TRBD2 (6 bases). This CDR3 has 17 residues. V lost 0 bases to trimming and J lost 2 bases, with 14 bases between them. Germline CDR1 is LGHNA and CDR2 is YSLEER. This CDR3 reads CASSQDEGAGAYNEQFF. CDR3 coding DNA: TGCGCCAGCAGCCAAGATGAGGGAGCGGGCGCCTACAATGAGCAGTTCTTC.

V usage is TRBV19 and J usage is TRBJ1-1, with D hard to call. Germline CDR1 is LNHDA and CDR2 is SQIVND (reference sequence). V gave up 5 bases and J gave up 1 base, with 8 bases separating them. This CDR3 is 13 amino acids long. CDR3 nucleotides: TGTGCCAGTAGTCAAGCACCGAACACTGAAGCTTTCTTT. Translating it yields CASSQAPNTEAFF.